The clone carrying this T cell receptor (beta chain) occurred once. This sample was included in a study of blood T cell repertoires in COVID-19. Generated by immunoSEQ multiplex PCR, the TCRdb table keeps only in-frame clones and is missing some. The sample yields some 73,000 clones, around 86% seen once. Germline assignment: CDR1 MNHEY and CDR2 SVGAGI. The CDR3 extends over 15 amino acids. Losses at the gene ends were 6 bases for V and 1 base for J; bases not matched to a gene: 8. This sequence was found in a woman aged 55-69 years with acute or convalescent COVID-19. V usage is TRBV6-5 and J usage is TRBJ1-1; 7 nucleotides match TRBD1. Sequenced: peripheral blood. CDR3 bases: TGTGCCAGCAGACCCTACAGGGGTCCGAACACTGAAGCTTTCTTT. This gives the protein CASRPYRGPNTEAFF.